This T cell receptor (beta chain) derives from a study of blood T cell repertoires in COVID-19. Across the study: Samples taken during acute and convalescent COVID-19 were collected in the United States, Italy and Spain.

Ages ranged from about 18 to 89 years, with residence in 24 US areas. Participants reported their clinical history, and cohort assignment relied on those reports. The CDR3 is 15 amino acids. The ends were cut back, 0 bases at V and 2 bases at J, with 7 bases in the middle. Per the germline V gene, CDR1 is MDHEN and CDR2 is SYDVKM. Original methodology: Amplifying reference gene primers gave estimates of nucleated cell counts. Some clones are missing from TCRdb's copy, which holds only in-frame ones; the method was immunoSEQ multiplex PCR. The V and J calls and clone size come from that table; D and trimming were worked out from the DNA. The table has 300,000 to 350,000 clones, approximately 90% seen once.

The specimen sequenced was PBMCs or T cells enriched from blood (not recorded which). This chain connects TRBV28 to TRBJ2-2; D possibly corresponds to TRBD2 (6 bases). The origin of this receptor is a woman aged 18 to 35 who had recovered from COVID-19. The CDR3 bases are TGTGCCAGCAGTTTATGGGGGGGTAACACCGGGGAGCTGTTTTTT. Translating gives CASSLWGGNTGELFF.